The rows below give T cell receptor beta chains drawn from one sample of a study of beta chain features in type 1 diabetes. TCRdb keeps only in-frame clones here, not all; method: immunoSEQ multiplex PCR. The sample lists 860,000 or so clones, roughly 16% occurring once. The sequenced material came from naive CD4+ T cells from blood. The receptors were gathered from a woman in her late teens or twenties in good health. CDR3s include the opening cysteine and the closing phenylalanine or tryptophan. Fields, in order: J gene, D gene, clone size, V gene, CDR3 protein, CDR3 DNA. D genes are given only for firm matches. Clone sizes are given selectively: once, few, many, or a class where the clone is expanded.

J: TRBJ2-5; D: TRBD2; size: few; V: TRBV9; CDR3: CASSPLAGGPETQYF; DNA: TGTGCCAGCAGCCCACTAGCGGGAGGGCCGGAGACCCAGTACTTC
J: TRBJ2-7; D: TRBD2; size: NA; V: TRBV2; CDR3: CASTRRGAGVREQYF; DNA: TGTGCCAGCACCAGAAGGGGAGCGGGAGTTCGGGAGCAGTACTTC
J: TRBJ2-5; D: TRBD2; size: NA; V: TRBV7-2; CDR3: CASTPWASGNSETQYF; DNA: TGTGCCAGCACCCCCTGGGCTAGCGGGAATTCAGAGACCCAGTACTTC
J: TRBJ1-1; D: NA; size: few; V: TRBV25-1; CDR3: CASSRRQNTEAFF; DNA: TGTGCCAGCAGTCGGAGGCAGAACACTGAAGCTTTCTTT
J: TRBJ2-1; D: NA; size: NA; V: TRBV5-1; CDR3: CASSFVASVIGEQFF; DNA: TGCGCCAGCAGCTTTGTAGCTAGCGTAATTGGGGAGCAGTTCTTC
J: TRBJ2-1; D: TRBD2; size: few; V: TRBV19; CDR3: CASRPGLAGVEQFF; DNA: TGTGCCAGTAGGCCGGGACTAGCGGGAGTAGAGCAGTTCTTC
J: TRBJ1-4; D: NA; size: NA; V: TRBV7-9; CDR3: CASSSLGPPYTEEKLFF; DNA: TGTGCCAGCAGCTCGTTAGGCCCCCCCTACACGGAAGAAAAACTGTTTTTT
J: TRBJ2-2; D: TRBD1; size: NA; V: TRBV18; CDR3: CASSGQGLTGELFF; DNA: TGTGCCAGCTCGGGACAGGGGCTAACCGGGGAGCTGTTTTTT
J: TRBJ2-7; D: NA; size: NA; V: TRBV15; CDR3: CAISRDSSYEQYF; DNA: TGTGCCATCAGCAGGGACTCGAGCTACGAGCAGTACTTC
J: TRBJ1-2; D: TRBD1; size: NA; V: TRBV7-9; CDR3: CASSPKDRSYGYTF; DNA: TGTGCCAGCAGTCCCAAGGACAGGTCCTATGGCTACACCTTC
J: TRBJ1-2; D: TRBD1; size: NA; V: TRBV28; CDR3: CASSSMPGTAQPKPYGYTF; DNA: TGTGCCAGCAGCTCGATGCCGGGGACAGCTCAACCTAAACCCTATGGCTACACCTTC
J: TRBJ1-1; D: TRBD1; size: few; V: TRBV7-9; CDR3: CASSRGQGPTEAFF; DNA: TGTGCCAGCAGCCGTGGACAGGGACCCACTGAAGCTTTCTTT
J: TRBJ1-1; D: NA; size: many; V: TRBV14; CDR3: CASSRQSGTEAFF; DNA: TGTGCCAGCAGCCGTCAATCGGGCACTGAAGCTTTCTTT
J: TRBJ2-2; D: NA; size: few; V: TRBV28; CDR3: CASTGPYTGELFF; DNA: TGTGCCAGCACAGGCCCCTACACCGGGGAGCTGTTTTTT
J: TRBJ2-5; D: NA; size: few; V: TRBV7-9; CDR3: CASSLEFSQYF; DNA: TGTGCCAGCAGCTTAGAATTTTCCCAGTACTTC
J: TRBJ2-7; D: NA; size: NA; V: TRBV6-5; CDR3: CASSYSEGGYEQYF; DNA: TGTGCCAGCAGTTATAGTGAGGGGGGGTACGAGCAGTACTTC
J: TRBJ2-1; D: TRBD2; size: NA; V: TRBV6-5; CDR3: CASRSTSGYEQFF; DNA: TGTGCCAGCAGATCGACTAGCGGCTATGAGCAGTTCTTC
J: TRBJ2-7; D: TRBD2; size: NA; V: TRBV27; CDR3: CASSPLSGRARYEQYF; DNA: TGTGCCAGCAGTCCGCTTAGCGGGAGGGCCCGCTACGAGCAGTACTTC
J: TRBJ2-7; D: TRBD2; size: NA; V: TRBV5-1; CDR3: CASSSAGGDEQYF; DNA: TGCGCCAGCAGCTCGGCGGGAGGAGACGAGCAGTACTTC
J: TRBJ2-7; D: NA; size: few; V: TRBV6-6; CDR3: CASSYSAVYEQYF; DNA: TGTGCCAGCAGTTACTCGGCTGTCTACGAGCAGTACTTC
J: TRBJ2-7; D: NA; size: many; V: TRBV16; CDR3: CASSQGVGPYEQYF; DNA: TGTGCCAGCAGCCAAGGAGTGGGCCCGTACGAGCAGTACTTC
J: TRBJ2-5; D: TRBD1; size: NA; V: TRBV5-1; CDR3: CASSLAGQASETQYF; DNA: TGCGCCAGCAGCTTGGCAGGACAGGCATCAGAGACCCAGTACTTC
J: TRBJ2-1; D: NA; size: few; V: TRBV5-1; CDR3: CASSSVRTARNNEQFF; DNA: TGCGCCAGCAGCTCGGTCAGGACTGCGAGAAACAATGAGCAGTTCTTC
J: TRBJ2-1; D: NA; size: NA; V: TRBV4-3; CDR3: CASSLATGYNEQFF; DNA: TGCGCCAGCAGCTTAGCGACAGGATACAATGAGCAGTTCTTC
J: TRBJ2-1; D: NA; size: NA; V: TRBV5-6; CDR3: CASSLRYNEQFF; DNA: TGTGCCAGCAGCTTGAGGTACAATGAGCAGTTCTTC
J: TRBJ2-3; D: TRBD1; size: few; V: TRBV2; CDR3: CASSGQGMPTDTQYF; DNA: TGTGCCAGCAGCGGACAGGGCATGCCCACAGATACGCAGTATTTT
J: TRBJ2-7; D: TRBD2; size: NA; V: TRBV7-7; CDR3: CASSKSGTSGRGSSYEQYF; DNA: TGTGCTAGCAGCAAATCCGGGACTAGCGGGAGGGGAAGCTCCTACGAGCAGTACTTC
J: TRBJ1-1; D: NA; size: NA; V: TRBV18; CDR3: CASSPGQGNTEAFF; DNA: TGTGCCAGCTCCCCGGGGCAGGGGAACACTGAAGCTTTCTTT
J: TRBJ1-2; D: NA; size: NA; V: TRBV7-2; CDR3: CASSSQIDPIYGYTF; DNA: TGTGCCAGCAGCTCTCAAATCGACCCCATCTATGGCTACACCTTC
J: TRBJ1-1; D: NA; size: NA; V: TRBV5-1; CDR3: CASSHGKIPNTEAFF; DNA: TGCGCCAGCAGCCATGGGAAGATCCCGAACACTGAAGCTTTCTTT
J: TRBJ2-7; D: TRBD1; size: few; V: TRBV29-1; CDR3: CSAKLRDRVDYEQYF; DNA: TGCAGCGCTAAACTCCGGGACAGGGTGGACTACGAGCAGTACTTC
J: TRBJ2-3; D: NA; size: NA; V: TRBV9; CDR3: CASSVVPLGADTQYF; DNA: TGTGCCAGCAGCGTAGTCCCACTGGGGGCAGATACGCAGTATTTT
J: TRBJ2-7; D: NA; size: few; V: TRBV19; CDR3: CASSIKRSYEQYF; DNA: TGTGCCAGTAGTATAAAGCGGAGCTACGAGCAGTACTTC
J: TRBJ2-7; D: NA; size: few; V: TRBV11-2; CDR3: CASSSGGGNSYEQYF; DNA: TGTGCCAGCAGCTCGGGTGGGGGGAACTCCTACGAGCAGTACTTC
J: TRBJ2-1; D: NA; size: few; V: TRBV5-1; CDR3: CASSLGASGANYNEQFF; DNA: TGCGCCAGCAGCTTGGGAGCTTCAGGGGCTAACTACAATGAGCAGTTCTTC
J: TRBJ1-4; D: NA; size: NA; V: TRBV20-1; CDR3: CSALGSRKLFF; DNA: TGCAGTGCCCTAGGGTCTAGAAAACTGTTTTTT
J: TRBJ2-3; D: NA; size: NA; V: TRBV5-1; CDR3: CASSLQGFNTDTQYF; DNA: TGCGCCAGCAGCTTACAGGGATTCAACACAGATACGCAGTATTTT
J: TRBJ2-2; D: TRBD2; size: NA; V: TRBV10-2; CDR3: CASRTGLAGGWTGELFF; DNA: TGCGCCAGCAGAACGGGACTAGCGGGAGGTTGGACCGGGGAGCTGTTTTTT
J: TRBJ2-1; D: NA; size: few; V: TRBV14; CDR3: CASSQGSLTNEQFF; DNA: TGTGCCAGCAGCCAAGGGTCCTTAACTAATGAGCAGTTCTTC